This T cell receptor (beta chain) was sequenced during a study of blood T cell repertoires in COVID-19. As for the study in general: The samples span acute and convalescent COVID-19 from the United States, Italy and Spain. The analysed material was cDNA or gDNA that came from T cells, B-cell-depleted T cells, or PBMCs.

Seattle patients were enrolled while actively infected and followed longitudinally. Original handling: Estimation of nucleated cell counts was performed using reference gene primer amplification. TCRdb's table, derived via immunoSEQ multiplex PCR, lists solely in-frame clones and lacks some. V and J calls and clone size follow that table, whereas D and trimming were derived from the DNA. The table shows tens of thousands of clones, with 75% to 90% occurring only once. CDR3 size: 19 residues. V shed 3 bases and J shed 5 bases, with 27 bases lying between them. Per the germline V gene, CDR1 is LNHDA and CDR2 is SQIVND (reference sequence).

The rearrangement links TRBV19 to TRBJ2-3; tentative D call: TRBD1 (6 bases). The specimen was peripheral blood. The TCR originated in a woman aged 80 or over with COVID-19, enrolled during active disease. Written as DNA, the CDR3 is TGTGCCAGTAGTATCCTATATTTTTCTGGGGGACAAAGGGGAGATACGCAGTATTTT. This encodes CASSILYFSGGQRGDTQYF.